This T cell receptor beta chain was found in a study of blood T cell repertoires in COVID-19. Here immunoSEQ multiplex PCR was the method, and the copy in TCRdb shows in-frame clones only, minus some. Of 150,000 or so clones in the sample, 85% were seen once. The CDR3 consists of 13 residues. Trimming stripped 7 bases from V and 4 bases from J, with 12 bases between. The germline gives CDR1 SGDLS, CDR2 YYNGEE. The chain carries TRBV9 and TRBJ1-5; D is unresolved. This TCR came from a human donor with acute or convalescent COVID-19. The donor label of this sample is uncertain. Sequenced sample: peripheral blood. Here the CDR3 DNA reads TGTGCCAGCTCTGGAGGTGGGAATCAGCCCCAGCATTTT. This sequence encodes CASSGGGNQPQHF. The full variable domain, in which reference TRBV9 and TRBJ1-5 provide the parts outside the CDR3, is DSGVTQTPKHLITATGQRVTLRCSPRSGDLSVYWYQQSLDQGLQFLIQYYNGEERAKGNILERFSAQQFPDLHSELNLSSLELGDSALYFCASSGGGNQPQHFGDGTRLSIL.